The next 5 T cell receptor beta chains were all read from a single sample in a study of T cell responses to AZD1222 COVID-19 vaccine. Sequencing was performed with immunoSEQ multiplex PCR; in TCRdb, only in-frame clones are kept and a portion is missing. This table holds 100,000 or so clones, around 90% found once. Specimen: peripheral blood, collected on day 0 of AZD1222 vaccination. The origin of the receptors is an adult in good health.

The chain is built from TRBV6-5 and TRBJ1-1; D is perhaps TRBD1 (5 bases). Germline CDR1 is MNHEY and CDR2 is SVGAGI. V dropped 4 bases and J dropped 3 bases, with 9 bases sitting between them. The CDR3 totals 13 residues. The DNA of the CDR3 is TGTGCCAGCAGTTCCTTGGGGGACACTGAAGCTTTCTTT. Protein sequence: CASSSLGDTEAFF.

This chain links TRBV19 with TRBJ2-3; D gene unclear. The CDR3 sequence is 16 residues long. Germline CDR1 is LNHDA and CDR2 is SQIVND (reference sequence). Trimming removed 3 bases from V and 0 bases from J, with 13 bases in between. The CDR3 nucleotides read TGTGCCAGTAGTATGTCGTCAGTTGCCAGCACAGATACGCAGTATTTT. This sequence encodes CASSMSSVASTDTQYF.

This rearrangement joins TRBV7-8 to TRBJ2-3, with D perhaps given as TRBD1 or TRBD2 (6 bases each). Germline CDR1 reads SGHVS; CDR2 reads FQNEAQ. The V end lost 2 bases, the J end lost 2 bases, and 11 bases lay between the germline ends. This CDR3 has 15 residues. CDR3 sequence reads: CASSLWGANTDTQYF. For the CDR3, the DNA is TGTGCCAGCAGCTTATGGGGGGCGAACACAGATACGCAGTATTTT.

In its sample, this clone was seen once. This chain joins TRBV2 and TRBJ1-1; D might be TRBD1 (6 bases). The germline V and J ends were trimmed by 5 bases and 5 bases, with 12 bases remaining between them. Germline lookup yields CDR1 SNHLY and CDR2 FYNNEI. This CDR3 spans 13 amino acids. In DNA, the CDR3 is TGTGCCAGCAGTCCAACAGGGCTGACTGAAGCTTTCTTT. This sequence encodes CASSPTGLTEAFF. Full variable domain (missing parts from reference TRBV2 and TRBJ1-1): EPEVTQTPSHQVTQMGQEVILRCVPISNHLYFYWYRQILGQKVEFLVSFYNNEISEKSEIFDDQFSVERPDGSNFTLKIRSTKLEDSAMYFCASSPTGLTEAFFGQGTRLTVV.

The chain links TRBV3-1 (or the pseudogene TRBV3-2) to TRBJ2-1, with 10 nucleotides matching TRBD2. Trimming took 0 bases from V and 9 from J; bases not matched to a gene: 11. Germline V gene data show CDR1 as LGHDT and CDR2 as YNNKEL (reference sequence). The CDR3 consists of 17 residues. DNA of the CDR3: TGTGCCAGCAGCCAAGATGAATTTGGACTAGCGGCTAGTGAGCAGTTCTTC. It encodes CASSQDEFGLAASEQFF.